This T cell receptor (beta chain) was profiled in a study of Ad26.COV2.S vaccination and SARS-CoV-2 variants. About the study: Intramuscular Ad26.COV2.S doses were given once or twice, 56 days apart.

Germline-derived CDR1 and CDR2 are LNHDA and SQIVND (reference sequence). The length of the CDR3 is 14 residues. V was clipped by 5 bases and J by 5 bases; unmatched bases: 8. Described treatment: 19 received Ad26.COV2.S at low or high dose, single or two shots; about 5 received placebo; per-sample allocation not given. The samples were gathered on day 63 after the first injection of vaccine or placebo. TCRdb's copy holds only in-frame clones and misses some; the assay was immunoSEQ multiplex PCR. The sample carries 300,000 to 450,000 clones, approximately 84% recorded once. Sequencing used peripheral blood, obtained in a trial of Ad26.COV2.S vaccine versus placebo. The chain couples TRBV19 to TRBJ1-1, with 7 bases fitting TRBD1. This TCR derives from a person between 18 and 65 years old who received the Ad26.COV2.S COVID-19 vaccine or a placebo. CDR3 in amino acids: CASSLEQGWTEAFF. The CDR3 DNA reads TGTGCCAGTAGTCTTGAACAGGGGTGGACTGAAGCTTTCTTT.